This entry lists 11 T cell receptor beta chains sequenced from one sample in a study of blood T cell repertoires in COVID-19. TCRdb's copy holds only in-frame clones and misses some; the assay was immunoSEQ multiplex PCR. Among approximately 170,000 clones listed, over 70% were seen once. The source material was PBMCs or T cells enriched from blood (not recorded which). The receptors were gathered from a woman in her fifties or sixties in a cohort exposed to, infected with or recovered from COVID-19 (not recorded which).

This clone was seen a single time. The rearrangement uses TRBV27 and TRBJ2-7; 7 positions match TRBD1. Germline V gene data show CDR1 as MNHEY and CDR2 as SMNVEV (reference sequence). CDR3 length: 15 amino acids. V dropped 5 bases and J dropped 5; count of bases not matched to a gene: 12. The CDR3 here is CASSPDRDHWDEQYF. Here the CDR3 DNA reads TGTGCCAGCAGTCCCGACAGGGACCACTGGGACGAGCAGTACTTC.

This clone is a singleton in its sample. The V gene is TRBV7-9, the J gene TRBJ1-2; D not certain. Per germline, CDR1 SEHNR and CDR2 FQNEAQ (reference sequence). V was clipped by 1 base and J by 4 bases, with 4 bases between them. This CDR3 spans 12 amino acids. CDR3 region: CASSLGSYGYTF. The CDR3 bases are TGTGCCAGCAGCTTAGGCAGCTATGGCTACACCTTC.

The J gene is TRBJ2-1, the V gene TRBV10-3, with 8 bases identical to TRBD1. This CDR3 comprises 13 residues. Germline V gives CDR1 ENHRY, CDR2 SYGVKD. V lost 6 bases and J lost 5; bases outside the gene matches: 3. For the CDR3, the DNA is TGTGCCATCAGCTGGGACAGGAACAATGAGCAGTTCTTC. Translation: CAISWDRNNEQFF.

This chain links TRBV27 with TRBJ1-3; a weak D match, TRBD1 (6 bases). The V and J ends lost 3 bases and 1 base respectively, with 13 bases between them. Germline CDR1 MNHEY, CDR2 SMNVEV (reference sequence). The CDR3 spans 16 residues. For the CDR3, the DNA is TGTGCCAGCAGTTTCTCGGGGGGCCTTTCTGGAAACACCATATATTTT. Its translation: CASSFSGGLSGNTIYF.

The chain employs TRBV15 and TRBJ2-1; TRBD1 might be the D (5 bases). CDR3 size: 13 residues. Trimming shortened V by 5 bases and J by 9 bases, and 14 bases separated the two germline ends. Germline assignment: CDR1 LNHNV and CDR2 YYDKDF (reference sequence). The CDR3 DNA sequence: TGTGCCACCAGCGGGGCAGGGCTGGGTGAGCAGTTCTTC. Protein sequence: CATSGAGLGEQFF. The full variable domain, rest sourced from reference TRBV15 and TRBJ2-1, is DAMVIQNPRYQVTQFGKPVTLSCSQTLNHNVMYWYQQKSSQAPKLLFHYYDKDFNNEADTPDNFQSRRPNTSFCFLDIRSPGLGDTAMYLCATSGAGLGEQFFGPGTRLTVL.

CDR3 residues: CASSLLWEKEDRDHEQYF. DNA of the CDR3: TGTGCCAGCAGCTTGTTGTGGGAGAAGGAGGACAGGGACCACGAGCAGTACTTC. The chain recombines TRBV5-6 with TRBJ2-7; 8 positions agree with TRBD1. This CDR3 has 18 residues. Germline loops: CDR1 SGHDT, CDR2 YYEEEE. The ends lost 1 base at V and 5 bases at J; junction bases unmatched: 17.

V and J are TRBV6-2 or TRBV6-3 and TRBJ1-2; 10 nucleotides match TRBD1. After removal of 6 bases from V and 7 bases from J, the junction contained 5 bases not matched to a gene. Looked up from germline, CDR1 is MNHEY and CDR2 is SVGEGT. This CDR3 comprises 13 residues. The CDR3 spells CASSPDRGTGYTF. CDR3 nucleotide sequence: TGTGCCAGCAGCCCGGACAGGGGGACTGGCTACACCTTC.

The count of this clone is one. The chain has TRBV28 and TRBJ2-7, with TRBD2 as a possible D gene (6 bases). In germline, CDR1 is MDHEN, CDR2 SYDVKM. Trimming stripped 5 bases from V and 2 bases from J, with 13 bases between. The CDR3 length is 14 residues. CDR3 in amino acids: CASSRGTVPYEQYF. As DNA, the CDR3 is TGTGCCAGCAGTCGGGGGACGGTACCCTACGAGCAGTACTTC.

The chain is built from TRBV5-6 and TRBJ2-7, with TRBD2 matching over 11 bases. J was trimmed by 4 bases and V by 0 bases; bases with no gene match: 3. Germline CDR1 reads SGHDT; CDR2 reads YYEEEE. The CDR3 spans 15 residues. CDR3 DNA: TGTGCCAGCAGCTTGGGATCTAGCGGGGGGTACGAGCAGTACTTC. Protein product: CASSLGSSGGYEQYF.

In this sample, this clone turned up once. The chain combines TRBV7-3 with TRBJ2-1; 8 nucleotides agree with TRBD2. Unmatched junction bases numbered 12, after V lost 5 bases and J lost 3 bases. The CDR3 has 17 residues. Germline CDR1 reads SGHTA; CDR2 reads FQGTGA. CDR3: CASSIGPTGGVYNEQFF. As DNA, the CDR3 is TGTGCCAGCAGCATAGGTCCAACCGGGGGGGTCTACAATGAGCAGTTCTTC.

This chain uses TRBV5-1 with TRBJ2-3; TRBD1 is a possible D gene (5 bases). The germline gives CDR1 SGHRS, CDR2 YFSETQ. The CDR3 spans 14 residues. Trimming took 0 bases from V and 3 from J, leaving 8 bases between them. CDR3 DNA: TGCGCCAGCAGCTTGGAGGGGATGACAGATACGCAGTATTTT. Amino acids: CASSLEGMTDTQYF.